Sequencing of this T cell receptor beta chain was carried out in a study of blood T cell repertoires in COVID-19. About the research overall: Sites in the United States, Italy and Spain provided acute and convalescent COVID-19 samples. T cells, B-cell-depleted T cells, or PBMCs supplied cDNA or gDNA.

Original methodology: Scientists estimated how many nucleated cells there were by amplifying reference gene primers. Libraries were prepared by immunoSEQ multiplex PCR; TCRdb keeps only in-frame clonotypes and omits some of them. That table furnishes V, J and clone size, whereas the DNA furnished D and trimming. In the table there are approximately 150,000 clones, around 84% of which are singletons. This clone was counted once. CDR3 length equals 14 residues. Trimming took off 1 base at V and 6 bases at J, with 9 bases between the two ends. Germline-derived CDR1 and CDR2 are MGHRA and YSYEKL. Source material: peripheral blood. The source is a woman aged 60-70 years with acute or convalescent COVID-19. The chain has TRBV4-1 and TRBJ2-2, with D possibly being TRBD1 (6 bases). The CDR3 DNA sequence: TGCGCCAGCAGCCAAGGACAGGTCTCCGGGGAGCTGTTTTTT. Amino acid sequence: CASSQGQVSGELFF.